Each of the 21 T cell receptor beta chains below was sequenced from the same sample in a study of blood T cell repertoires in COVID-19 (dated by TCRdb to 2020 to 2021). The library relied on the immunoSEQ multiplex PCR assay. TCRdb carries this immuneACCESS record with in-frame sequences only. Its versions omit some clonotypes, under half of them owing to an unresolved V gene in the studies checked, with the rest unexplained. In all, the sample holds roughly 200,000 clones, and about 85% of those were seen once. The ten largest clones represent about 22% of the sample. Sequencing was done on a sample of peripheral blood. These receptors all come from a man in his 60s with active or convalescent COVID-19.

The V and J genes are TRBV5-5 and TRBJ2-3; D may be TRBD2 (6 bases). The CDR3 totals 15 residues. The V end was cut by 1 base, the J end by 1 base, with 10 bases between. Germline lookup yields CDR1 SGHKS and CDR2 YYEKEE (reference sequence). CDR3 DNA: TGTGCCAGCAGCTTGTTAGGGACTCGCACAGATACGCAGTATTTT. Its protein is CASSLLGTRTDTQYF.

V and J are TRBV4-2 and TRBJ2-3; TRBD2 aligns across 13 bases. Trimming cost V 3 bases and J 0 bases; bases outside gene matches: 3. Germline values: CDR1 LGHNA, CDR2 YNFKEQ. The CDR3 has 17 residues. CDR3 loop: CASSHGLAGASTDTQYF. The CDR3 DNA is TGTGCCAGCAGCCATGGACTAGCGGGGGCAAGCACAGATACGCAGTATTTT.

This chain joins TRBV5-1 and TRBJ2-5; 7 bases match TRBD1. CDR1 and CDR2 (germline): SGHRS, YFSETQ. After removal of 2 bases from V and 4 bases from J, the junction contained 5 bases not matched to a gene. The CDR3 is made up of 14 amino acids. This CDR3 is CASSLQGKGETQYF. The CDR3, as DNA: TGCGCCAGCAGCTTACAGGGGAAGGGAGAGACCCAGTACTTC.

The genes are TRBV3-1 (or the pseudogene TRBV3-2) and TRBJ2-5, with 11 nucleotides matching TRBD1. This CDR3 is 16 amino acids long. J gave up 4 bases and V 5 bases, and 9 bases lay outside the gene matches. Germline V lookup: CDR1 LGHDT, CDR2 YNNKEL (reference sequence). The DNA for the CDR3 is TGTGCCAGCAGCTCTCAGTGGGGGACAGGGGGAGAGACCCAGTACTTC. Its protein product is CASSSQWGTGGETQYF.

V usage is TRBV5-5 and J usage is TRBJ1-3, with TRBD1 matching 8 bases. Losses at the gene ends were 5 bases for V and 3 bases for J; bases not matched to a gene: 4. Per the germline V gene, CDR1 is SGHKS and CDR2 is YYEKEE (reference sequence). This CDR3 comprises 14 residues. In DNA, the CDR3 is TGTGCCAGCAGTCCGGGGACAGGTGGAAACACCATATATTTT. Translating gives CASSPGTGGNTIYF.

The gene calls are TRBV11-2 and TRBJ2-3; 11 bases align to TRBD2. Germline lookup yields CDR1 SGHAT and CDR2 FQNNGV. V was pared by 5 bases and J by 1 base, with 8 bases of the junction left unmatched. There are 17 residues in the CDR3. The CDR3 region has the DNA TGTGCCAGCAGCCGTAGCGGGGGGGCAGGCCGCACAGATACGCAGTATTTT. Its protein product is CASSRSGGAGRTDTQYF.

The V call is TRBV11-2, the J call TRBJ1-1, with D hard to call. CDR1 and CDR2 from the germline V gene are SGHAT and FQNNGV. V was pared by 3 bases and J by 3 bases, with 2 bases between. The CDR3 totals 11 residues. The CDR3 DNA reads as TGTGCCAGCAGCTTCGACACTGAAGCTTTCTTT. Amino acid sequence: CASSFDTEAFF.

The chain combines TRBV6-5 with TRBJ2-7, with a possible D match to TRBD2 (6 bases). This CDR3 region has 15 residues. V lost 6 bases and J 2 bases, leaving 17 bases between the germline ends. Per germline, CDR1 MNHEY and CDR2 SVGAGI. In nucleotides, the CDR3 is TGTGCCAGCAGACAACGAGGAGGGGCGACCTACGAGCAGTACTTC. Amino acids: CASRQRGGATYEQYF.

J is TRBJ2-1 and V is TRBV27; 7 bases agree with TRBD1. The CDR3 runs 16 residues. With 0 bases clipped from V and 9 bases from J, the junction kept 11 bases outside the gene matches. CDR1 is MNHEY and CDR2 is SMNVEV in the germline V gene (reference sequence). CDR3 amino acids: CASSLSNTHTGAEQFF. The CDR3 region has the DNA TGTGCCAGCAGTTTATCCAACACTCACACAGGGGCTGAGCAGTTCTTC.

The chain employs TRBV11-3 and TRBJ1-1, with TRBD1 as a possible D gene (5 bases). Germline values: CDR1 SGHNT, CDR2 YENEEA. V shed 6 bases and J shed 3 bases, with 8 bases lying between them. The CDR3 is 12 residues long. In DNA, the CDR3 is TGTGCCAGCAGTCAAGGGGACACTGAAGCTTTCTTT. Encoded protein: CASSQGDTEAFF.

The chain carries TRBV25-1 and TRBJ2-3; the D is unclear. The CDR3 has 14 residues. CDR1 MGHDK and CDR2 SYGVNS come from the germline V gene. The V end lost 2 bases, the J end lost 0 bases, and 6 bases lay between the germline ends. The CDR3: CASSEISSTDTQYF. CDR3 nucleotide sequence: TGTGCCAGCAGTGAAATTTCTAGCACAGATACGCAGTATTTT.

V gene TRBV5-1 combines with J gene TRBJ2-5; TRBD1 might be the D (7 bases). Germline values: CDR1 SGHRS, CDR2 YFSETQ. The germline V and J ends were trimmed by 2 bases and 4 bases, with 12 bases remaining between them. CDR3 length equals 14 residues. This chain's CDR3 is CASSFRQGGETQYF. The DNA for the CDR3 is TGCGCCAGCAGCTTTAGACAGGGAGGAGAGACCCAGTACTTC.

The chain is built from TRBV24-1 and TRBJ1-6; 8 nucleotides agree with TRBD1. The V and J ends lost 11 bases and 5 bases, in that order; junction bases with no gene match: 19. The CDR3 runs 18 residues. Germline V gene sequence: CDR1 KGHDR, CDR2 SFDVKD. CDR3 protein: CAKFFSGQGTIHNSPLHF. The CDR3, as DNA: TGTGCCAAATTTTTTTCTGGACAGGGCACCATCCATAATTCACCCCTCCACTTT.

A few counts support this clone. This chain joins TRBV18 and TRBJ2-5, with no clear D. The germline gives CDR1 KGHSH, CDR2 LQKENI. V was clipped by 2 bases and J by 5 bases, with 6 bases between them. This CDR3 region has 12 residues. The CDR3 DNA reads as TGTGCCAGCTCACCAACAGATGAGACCCAGTACTTC. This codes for CASSPTDETQYF.

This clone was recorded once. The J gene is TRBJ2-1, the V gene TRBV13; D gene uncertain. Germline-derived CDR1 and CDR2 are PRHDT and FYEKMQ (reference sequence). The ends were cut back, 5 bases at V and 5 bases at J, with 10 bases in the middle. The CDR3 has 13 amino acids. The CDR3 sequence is CASSPPSHNEQFF. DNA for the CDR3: TGTGCCAGCAGCCCCCCCAGTCACAATGAGCAGTTCTTC.

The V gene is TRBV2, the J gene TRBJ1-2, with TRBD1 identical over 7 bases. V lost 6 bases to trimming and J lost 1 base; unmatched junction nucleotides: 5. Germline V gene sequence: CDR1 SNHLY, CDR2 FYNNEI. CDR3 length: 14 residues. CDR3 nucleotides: TGTGCCAGCAGATCACAGGGGCGTAACTATGGCTACACCTTC. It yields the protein CASRSQGRNYGYTF.

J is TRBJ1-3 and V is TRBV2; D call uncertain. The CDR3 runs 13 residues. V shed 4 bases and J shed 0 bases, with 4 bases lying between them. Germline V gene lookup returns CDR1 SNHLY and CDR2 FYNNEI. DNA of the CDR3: TGTGCCAGCAGTGTCGTCTCTGGAAACACCATATATTTT. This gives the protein CASSVVSGNTIYF.

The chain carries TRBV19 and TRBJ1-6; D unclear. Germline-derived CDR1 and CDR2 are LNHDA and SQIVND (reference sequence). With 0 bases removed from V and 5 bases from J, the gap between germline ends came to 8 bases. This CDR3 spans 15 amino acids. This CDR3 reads CASSIDGRHNSPLHF. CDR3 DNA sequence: TGTGCCAGTAGTATAGATGGCAGGCATAATTCACCCCTCCACTTT.

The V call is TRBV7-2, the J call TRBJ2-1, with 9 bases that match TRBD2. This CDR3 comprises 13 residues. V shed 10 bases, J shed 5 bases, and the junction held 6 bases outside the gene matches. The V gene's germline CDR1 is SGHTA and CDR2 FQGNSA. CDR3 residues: CAKAAGGNNEQFF. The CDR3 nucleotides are TGTGCCAAAGCAGCGGGGGGCAACAATGAGCAGTTCTTC.

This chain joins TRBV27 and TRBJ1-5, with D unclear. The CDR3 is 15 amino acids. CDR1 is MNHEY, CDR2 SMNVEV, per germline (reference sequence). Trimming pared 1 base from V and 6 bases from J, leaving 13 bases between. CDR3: CASSLFGRFSQPQHF. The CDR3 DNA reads TGTGCCAGCAGTTTATTCGGCAGGTTCAGTCAGCCCCAGCATTTT.

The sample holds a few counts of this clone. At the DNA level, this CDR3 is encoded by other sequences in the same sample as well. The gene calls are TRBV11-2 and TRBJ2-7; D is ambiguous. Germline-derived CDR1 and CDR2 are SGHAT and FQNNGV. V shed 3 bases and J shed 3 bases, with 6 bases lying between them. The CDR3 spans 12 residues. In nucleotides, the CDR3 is TGTGCCAGCAGCTTGCGAGACTACGAGCAGTACTTC. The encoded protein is CASSLRDYEQYF.